The 22 T cell receptor beta chains below all came from one sample that was sequenced in a study of T cell changes during pregnancy in multiple sclerosis. Method: immunoSEQ multiplex PCR; TCRdb's copy keeps in-frame clones and lacks some. The sample shows 74,000 or so clones, roughly 92% of them seen only once. Source: CD4+ T cells from peripheral blood mononuclear cells, taken before pregnancy. These receptors all stem from a female donor with multiple sclerosis, enrolled in a pregnancy study.

This sequence joins TRBV18 and TRBJ2-3; 8 bases agree with TRBD2. This CDR3 comprises 16 residues. Germline trimming cut 2 bases from V and 0 bases from J; bases unmatched to any gene: 4. Looked up from germline, CDR1 is KGHSH and CDR2 is LQKENI. The CDR3 here is CASSPGREVSTDTQYF. For the CDR3, the DNA is TGTGCCAGCTCACCAGGGCGGGAGGTTAGCACAGATACGCAGTATTTT.

The chain couples TRBV29-1 to TRBJ2-7, with 10 nucleotides matching TRBD2. Germline CDR1 SQVTM, CDR2 ANQGSEA. The CDR3 covers 15 residues. Unmatched junction bases numbered 12, after V lost 6 bases and J lost 4 bases. CDR3 sequence (DNA): TGCAGCGTATCAGGACTAACTAGCGGGGTTTACGAGCAGTACTTC. It specifies CSVSGLTSGVYEQYF.

This sequence joins TRBV29-1 and TRBJ2-7; 7 bases match TRBD1. Trimming removed 7 bases from V and 5 bases from J; junction bases left unmatched: 8. The CDR3 length is 12 residues. CDR1 and CDR2 from the germline V gene are SQVTM and ANQGSEA. The CDR3 spells CSASQGVDEQYF. The DNA of the CDR3 is TGCAGCGCCTCTCAGGGGGTGGACGAGCAGTACTTC.

This chain links TRBV7-9 with TRBJ2-5; a possible D gene is TRBD2 (5 bases). The V gene lost 0 bases and the J gene lost 1 base, with 9 bases spanning the gap. CDR3 size: 15 residues. Germline CDR1 SEHNR, CDR2 FQNEAQ (reference sequence). The CDR3: CASSLAGASQETQYF. CDR3 in DNA: TGTGCCAGCAGCTTAGCGGGAGCGAGCCAAGAGACCCAGTACTTC.

V and J are TRBV6-1 and TRBJ2-3; 7 bases are a match to TRBD1. V dropped 2 bases and J dropped 14; count of bases not matched to a gene: 13. This CDR3 is 14 amino acids long. The V gene's germline CDR1 is MNHNS and CDR2 SASEGT. The CDR3: CASSEWDMATGTYF. The CDR3 DNA is TGTGCCAGCAGTGAATGGGATATGGCGACAGGGACGTATTTT.

The count of this clone is one. The chain employs TRBV5-1 and TRBJ2-3; 8 bases are shared with TRBD1. The junction had 5 bases not matched to a gene; V was cut back by 2 bases and J by 3 bases. The CDR3 is made up of 15 amino acids. Germline assignment: CDR1 SGHRS and CDR2 YFSETQ. The CDR3 DNA sequence: TGCGCCAGCAGCTTTGGAACAGGGGGAACAGATACGCAGTATTTT. Protein: CASSFGTGGTDTQYF.

This chain links TRBV5-4 with TRBJ1-1; possible D gene TRBD1, 6 bases. V lost 0 bases and J 4 bases, leaving 19 bases between the germline ends. There are 17 residues in the CDR3. Germline CDR1 and CDR2: SGHNT and YYREEE (reference sequence). The CDR3 region is CASSLEGVVGGATEAFF. The CDR3, as DNA: TGTGCCAGCAGCTTGGAGGGGGTGGTGGGAGGGGCCACTGAAGCTTTCTTT.

This clone was seen more than once but under ten times. V is TRBV7-6 and J is TRBJ2-1; 7 nucleotides align to TRBD2. V lost 5 bases to trimming and J lost 6 bases; unmatched junction nucleotides: 10. This CDR3 comprises 15 residues. Per the germline V gene, CDR1 is SGHVS and CDR2 is FNYEAQ. The CDR3 bases are TGTGCCAGCAGCCTTGGACTAGTCGGGGTCAATGAGCAGTTCTTC. Protein sequence: CASSLGLVGVNEQFF.

The chain combines TRBV6-1 with TRBJ1-2; tentatively, D is TRBD1 (5 bases). CDR1 and CDR2 (germline): MNHNS, SASEGT. The CDR3 contains 14 residues. Trimming removed 1 base from V and 14 bases from J, with 20 bases in between. The CDR3 is CASSEGSGFKSYTF. CDR3 DNA sequence: TGTGCCAGCAGTGAAGGATCAGGGTTTAAGTCATATACCTTC.

The chain has TRBV18 and TRBJ1-1; D is undetermined. This CDR3 is 14 amino acids long. Deletions cut 3 bases from V and 1 base from J, with 9 bases between. The germline V gene encodes CDR1 KGHSH and CDR2 LQKENI. CDR3 DNA: TGTGCCAGCTCACCGCTTCGGGAGAACACTGAAGCTTTCTTT. Its protein product is CASSPLRENTEAFF.

J is TRBJ2-7 and V is TRBV28; the match to TRBD1 covers 10 bases. The V and J ends lost 3 bases and 6 bases, in that order; junction bases with no gene match: 8. The CDR3 has 15 residues. The germline CDR1 and CDR2 sequences are MDHEN and SYDVKM. As DNA, the CDR3 is TGTGCCAGCAGTTTTCGGACAGGGGGAAGTCGCGAGCAGTACTTC. Protein product: CASSFRTGGSREQYF.

The J gene is TRBJ2-7, the V gene TRBV2; no clear D gene. The CDR3 is made up of 14 amino acids. With 2 bases removed from V and 0 bases from J, the gap between germline ends came to 8 bases. Germline-derived CDR1 and CDR2 are SNHLY and FYNNEI. The CDR3 region has the DNA TGTGCCAGCAGTGAACAGGCCGTCTCCTACGAGCAGTACTTC. This gives the protein CASSEQAVSYEQYF.

The V call is TRBV5-8, the J call TRBJ2-5; no firm D call. V dropped 0 bases and J dropped 5 bases, with 8 bases sitting between them. Per the germline V gene, CDR1 is SGHTS and CDR2 is YDEGEE. There are 13 residues in the CDR3. The CDR3 here is CASSLGSAETQYF. The CDR3 DNA is TGTGCCAGCAGCTTGGGCAGTGCTGAGACCCAGTACTTC.

This chain uses TRBV6-1 with TRBJ1-1, with D perhaps TRBD1 (5 bases). The germline V gene has CDR1 MNHNS and CDR2 SASEGT. Trimming took 0 bases from V and 9 from J, leaving 11 bases between them. The CDR3 runs to 13 residues. CDR3 sequence: CASSEALRGKAFF. The CDR3 DNA reads as TGTGCCAGCAGTGAAGCTCTCCGGGGGAAAGCTTTCTTT.

V is TRBV5-1 and J is TRBJ2-1; TRBD2 aligns across 11 bases. This CDR3 is 15 amino acids long. V trimming: 0 bases; J trimming: 7 bases; junction bases outside the gene matches: 3. Germline lookup yields CDR1 SGHRS and CDR2 YFSETQ. In nucleotides, the CDR3 is TGCGCCAGCAGCTTGGTGACTAGCGGGGTGAATGAGCAGTTCTTC. This translates into CASSLVTSGVNEQFF.

The gene calls are TRBV5-1 and TRBJ1-1; TRBD1 is a possible D gene (5 bases). V was cut by 3 bases and J by 0 bases, with 18 bases left in between. The CDR3 is made up of 17 amino acids. Germline CDR1 and CDR2: SGHRS and YFSETQ. The chain's CDR3 is CASSSGLGGTMNTEAFF. The CDR3 region has the DNA TGCGCCAGCAGCTCAGGGTTGGGGGGAACCATGAACACTGAAGCTTTCTTT.

The chain is built from TRBV5-6 and TRBJ2-1; TRBD1 matches at 8 bases. Losses at the gene ends were 5 bases for V and 4 bases for J; bases not matched to a gene: 8. Per the germline V gene, CDR1 is SGHDT and CDR2 is YYEEEE. This CDR3 has 15 residues. This chain's CDR3 is CASRFTDRVYNEQFF. The CDR3, as DNA: TGTGCCAGCAGGTTCACGGACAGGGTTTACAATGAGCAGTTCTTC.

The genes are TRBV7-8 and TRBJ2-2; 7 bases fit TRBD2. V lost 5 bases, J lost 5 bases, and 11 bases stayed unmatched. CDR1 is SGHVS and CDR2 is FQNEAQ in the germline V gene. The CDR3 consists of 16 residues. The CDR3 region has the DNA TGTGCCAGCAGCCCCGTCGGGCGGGGAGGGACCGGGGAGCTGTTTTTT. Its protein is CASSPVGRGGTGELFF.

The V call is TRBV5-1, the J call TRBJ2-1, with D possibly TRBD2 on 6 matching bases. Looked up from germline, CDR1 is SGHRS and CDR2 is YFSETQ. The V end was cut by 7 bases, the J end by 0 bases, with 17 bases between. The CDR3 totals 16 residues. The CDR3 coding sequence is TGCGCCAGCTCGGTAGGGAGGAGTAGCTCCTACAATGAGCAGTTCTTC. It specifies CASSVGRSSSYNEQFF.

The V call is TRBV18, the J call TRBJ2-3; 7 nucleotides agree with TRBD1. The CDR3 contains 14 residues. V was clipped by 2 bases and J by 1 base; unmatched bases: 0. The germline gives CDR1 KGHSH, CDR2 LQKENI. This CDR3 is CASSPDRGTDTQYF. CDR3 nucleotide sequence: TGTGCCAGCTCACCAGACAGGGGCACAGATACGCAGTATTTT. Variable domain in full (rest from reference TRBV18 and TRBJ2-3): NAGVMQNPRHLVRRRGQEARLRCSPMKGHSHVYWYRQLPEEGLKFMVYLQKENIIDESGMPKERFSAEFPKEGPSILRIQQVVRGDSAAYFCASSPDRGTDTQYFGPGTRLTVL.

V and J are TRBV2 and TRBJ2-2, with 8 bases fitting TRBD1. The CDR3 totals 16 residues. Germline loops: CDR1 SNHLY, CDR2 FYNNEI. V shed 4 bases, J shed 0 bases, and the junction held 4 bases outside the gene matches. The CDR3 DNA sequence: TGTGCCAGCAGTGTGGACAGGGCGGCGAACACCGGGGAGCTGTTTTTT. Its translation is CASSVDRAANTGELFF.

As DNA, the CDR3 is TGTGCCAGCAGTACAGGGAGAAGCTACACCTTC. Its translation is CASSTGRSYTF. This chain joins TRBV28 and TRBJ1-2, with D perhaps matching TRBD1 (6 bases). This CDR3 contains 11 residues. V was trimmed by 5 bases and J by 9 bases, leaving 10 bases between them. CDR1 and CDR2 (germline): MDHEN, SYDVKM.